Listed here are 13 T cell receptor beta chains from one sample, sequenced in a study of blood T cell repertoires in COVID-19. Sequencing used immunoSEQ multiplex PCR; TCRdb keeps in-frame clones, though not all of them. The sample yields some 160,000 clones, roughly four fifths seen once. Input material: peripheral blood. These receptor sequences come from a woman over 75 with COVID-19, enrolled during active disease.

The chain carries TRBV19 and TRBJ1-2; D is unresolved. V lost 5 bases and J lost 1, with 23 bases in between. Germline-derived CDR1 and CDR2 are LNHDA and SQIVND (reference sequence). The CDR3 extends over 18 amino acids. CDR3 protein: CASSFPTAQFHYNYGYTF. CDR3 bases: TGTGCCAGTAGTTTCCCTACGGCCCAGTTCCACTATAACTATGGCTACACCTTC. Drawing the rest from reference TRBV19 and TRBJ1-2, the complete variable domain is DGGITQSPKYLFRKEGQNVTLSCEQNLNHDAMYWYRQDPGQGLRLIYYSQIVNDFQKGDIAEGYSVSREKKESFPLTVTSAQKNPTAFYLCASSFPTAQFHYNYGYTFGSGTRLTVV.

The DNA for the CDR3 is TGCGCCAGCAGCCGAATCCAGGGCGGGGATGGCTACACCTTC. Translation: CASSRIQGGDGYTF. The chain recombines TRBV4-1 with TRBJ1-2; tentative D call: TRBD1 (5 bases). With 4 bases removed from V and 6 bases from J, the gap between germline ends came to 15 bases. This CDR3 has 14 residues. Germline values: CDR1 MGHRA, CDR2 YSYEKL.

The rearrangement uses TRBV12-3 or TRBV12-4 and TRBJ2-2, with 10 bases fitting TRBD1. The CDR3 covers 13 residues. Germline trimming cut 6 bases from V and 13 bases from J; bases unmatched to any gene: 8. The CDR3, as DNA: TGTGCCAGCAGACGGACAGGGGGGGGATGGCTGTTTTTT. Protein product: CASRRTGGGWLFF.

This clone has only one observation. The chain has TRBV18 and TRBJ2-2, with 12 bases aligning to TRBD2. The CDR3 is made up of 18 amino acids. Germline CDR1 KGHSH, CDR2 LQKENI. The junction had 9 bases not matched to a gene; V was cut back by 2 bases and J by 5 bases. The chain's CDR3 is CASSPTPSGGARTGELFF. CDR3 coding DNA: TGTGCCAGCTCACCAACCCCTAGCGGGGGGGCCCGAACCGGGGAGCTGTTTTTT.

V is TRBV11-2 and J is TRBJ2-7; D is unresolved. This CDR3 region has 14 residues. The V end was cut by 1 base, the J end by 0 bases, with 7 bases between. Germline CDR1 and CDR2: SGHAT and FQNNGV. The CDR3 here is CASSLVASSYEQYF. DNA of the CDR3: TGTGCCAGCAGCTTAGTAGCAAGCTCCTACGAGCAGTACTTC.

The V call is TRBV18, the J call TRBJ1-2; 7 nucleotides line up with TRBD1. V lost 3 bases, J lost 2 bases, and 12 bases stayed unmatched. The CDR3 extends over 17 amino acids. Germline CDR1 and CDR2: KGHSH and LQKENI. CDR3 coding DNA: TGTGCCAGCTCACCGAACCTACAGGGGTTTCGGAACTATGGCTACACCTTC. Amino acid sequence: CASSPNLQGFRNYGYTF.

The chain uses TRBV6-2 or TRBV6-3 and TRBJ2-7, with D maybe TRBD1 (6 bases). The V end lost 0 bases, the J end lost 3 bases, and 9 bases lay between the germline ends. This CDR3 has 14 residues. The germline V gene encodes CDR1 MNHEY and CDR2 SVGEGT. CDR3 nucleotide sequence: TGTGCCAGCAGTTACTCGGGACAATTCTACGAGCAGTACTTC. Residues: CASSYSGQFYEQYF.

J is TRBJ2-2 and V is TRBV5-1; D call uncertain. The germline V gene encodes CDR1 SGHRS and CDR2 YFSETQ. The CDR3 is 16 amino acids. V shed 1 base and J shed 5 bases, with 15 bases lying between them. This CDR3 reads CASSLFASRGTGELFF. In DNA, the CDR3 is TGCGCCAGCAGCTTGTTCGCTAGTCGTGGGACCGGGGAGCTGTTTTTT.

The chain carries TRBV18 and TRBJ1-1, with TRBD1 as a possible D gene (6 bases). This CDR3 contains 13 residues. Germline V CDR1 and CDR2: KGHSH, LQKENI. V lost 0 bases to trimming and J lost 7 bases, with 9 bases between them. The CDR3 sequence is CASSPPTGDEAFF. The CDR3 DNA follows: TGTGCCAGCTCACCACCGACAGGTGATGAAGCTTTCTTT.

CDR3 in DNA: TGTGCCAGCAGTTCCTTCCAATGGCGGAGCTCCTACAATGAGCAGTTCTTC. This translates into CASSSFQWRSSYNEQFF. This chain connects TRBV27 to TRBJ2-1; D is undetermined. CDR3 length equals 17 residues. Between the trimmed V and J ends, which lost 4 bases and 0 bases, there was a span of 16 bases. Per the germline V gene, CDR1 is MNHEY and CDR2 is SMNVEV (reference sequence).

The chain links TRBV5-4 to TRBJ1-2; TRBD1 matches at 9 bases. The CDR3 contains 13 residues. The J segment lost 4 bases and the V segment lost 3 bases, leaving 1 base of the junction unmatched. The germline CDR1 and CDR2 sequences are SGHNT and YYREEE (reference sequence). CDR3 nucleotides: TGTGCCAGCAGCTCGACAGGGGGCTATGGCTACACCTTC. It encodes CASSSTGGYGYTF.

This chain uses TRBV10-3 with TRBJ1-3, with a weak D call TRBD1 (5 bases). This CDR3 comprises 16 residues. From germline, CDR1 is ENHRY and CDR2 SYGVKD. Trimming pared 4 bases from V and 0 bases from J, leaving 13 bases between. The CDR3 coding sequence is TGTGCCATCAGTGTAACCAGGGCTCTCTCTGGAAACACCATATATTTT. It encodes CAISVTRALSGNTIYF.

The rearrangement joins TRBV5-5 to TRBJ1-3; D ambiguous. CDR1 and CDR2 from the germline V gene are SGHKS and YYEKEE (reference sequence). Trimming shortened V by 6 bases and J by 0 bases, and 13 bases separated the two germline ends. This CDR3 region has 15 residues. The CDR3 loop is CASTPGRISGNTIYF. The CDR3 region has the DNA TGTGCCAGCACCCCCGGCAGGATCTCTGGAAACACCATATATTTT.